This T cell receptor beta chain emerged from a study of blood T cell repertoires in COVID-19. Study information: COVID-19 samples from acute and convalescent phases originated in the United States, Italy and Spain.

Per the original data handling: Reference gene primer amplification in the assay estimated nucleated cell counts. The protocol was immunoSEQ multiplex PCR, while the TCRdb copy is restricted to in-frame clones and leaves out a portion. V, J and clone size are taken as reported in that table, and D and trimming were inferred from the DNA itself. The sample lists roughly 250,000 clones; about nine tenths were seen once. Germline V gene data show CDR1 as MDHEN and CDR2 as SYDVKM. The length of the CDR3 is 17 residues. V was pared by 6 bases and J by 0 bases, with 8 bases of the junction left unmatched. Cohort placement rested on clinical history that participants reported themselves.

Material for sequencing was PBMCs or T cells enriched from blood (not recorded which). This TCR was recovered from a woman between 25 and 40 years old with acute COVID-19. The V call is TRBV28, the J call TRBJ2-6, with 7 bases aligning to TRBD1. The CDR3 DNA reads TGTGCCAGCAGCCCGGACAGGTCGCCCTCTGGGGCCAACGTCCTGACTTTC. It is translated as CASSPDRSPSGANVLTF.